This T cell receptor beta chain was sequenced during a study of identical twins (dated by TCRdb to about 2016). At the level of the whole study: TCR alpha and beta repertoires from monozygotic twins, unrelated adults of various ages and cord blood were deep-sequenced to test whether fetal clonotypes persist. To rule out contamination, replicate twin experiments were performed at different times with different library preparation protocols.

What the study reported, not specific to this receptor: Compared with coincidental sharing between unrelated individuals, out-of-frame TCR alpha sequences shared between twins had an excess of sequences with low generation probability. Abundant cord blood beta clonotypes carried fewer insertions; young adult naive repertoires showed a weaker similar trend, while memory repertoires showed none. Invariant T cells such as MAIT and iNKT could partly confound zero-insertion analyses, though diverse VJ usage argued against this for most clonotypes. Conclusions relied on cross-sectional statistical analysis, since the same donors could not be followed over many years. The excess sharing between twins in beta out-of-frame sequences was weaker because fewer shared sequences reduced the signal-to-noise ratio. In monozygotic twins, recombination models systematically underestimated out-of-frame TCR alpha sharing, but the models matched the sharing seen between unrelated individuals.

CDR1 is given as MNHEY and CDR2 as SVGEGT, both from the germline V gene. V is reduced by 11 bases and J by 1 base, leaving a spacing of 14 bases between them. Counted from cysteine to phenylalanine, this CDR3 has 13 amino acids. This entry keeps only the CDR3 DNA: 39 bases, framed from base 1. With respect to this clonotype: Its antigen target is currently unknown. It has no much larger one-base neighbor in the sample; base qualities were not kept.

Only healthy Caucasian donors were included. Library method: 5' RACE. These reads were obtained on an Illumina HiSeq 2000. A universal primer binding site was introduced by template switching, and a unique molecular identifier was present in the final cDNA, enabling accurate counting of TCR cDNA molecules. Specific primers in the conserved constant-segment region were used to synthesize first-strand cDNA for TCR alpha and beta chains. Each cDNA library was double barcoded, with a SMART-Mk sample barcode plus Illumina barcodes, to control for contamination. TruSeq adapter sequences, together with Illumina sample barcodes, were added in two successive PCR steps. The Illumina HiSeq platform was used with custom primers to sequence TCR alpha and beta cDNA libraries. Per the original workflow: MiGEC processed the raw reads to extract unique molecular identifiers, while MiXCR was used to determine the CDR3 positions. Recombination models were inferred per individual with the repgenHMM and IGoR tools using an EM algorithm. Shared clonotype analysis was performed with the tcR package in R, normalizing sharing by the product of cloneset sizes. To study raw recombination free of thymic and clonal selection effects, out-of-frame nonproductive sequences were analyzed. The public reads were quality trimmed at Q25 with fastp and then assembled into clones with MiXCR by TCRdb, keeping productive beta chains. Each entry is one CDR3 protein sequence, shown with its most common DNA and genes. The V and J calls and clone size come from TCRdb's table, not from the authors' own analysis. For this sample the table gives 1.5 million to 2 million distinct CDR3 sequences, of which about 32% were detected only once. Approximately 0.25% of the sample rests with the top ten.

Recombination joined TRBV6-2 or TRBV6-3 with TRBJ2-5; possibly the D gene is TRBD2, per 5 matching bases. The specimen sequenced was cord blood. The sequence came from a newborn girl in good health. The CDR3: CAAEGRAQETQYF. The DNA is as follows: TGTGCCGCCGAAGGGAGAGCCCAAGAGACCCAGTACTTC.